The 29 T cell receptor beta chains below all came from one sample that was sequenced in a study of CD8+ T cells in alopecia areata. Extracted RNA was reverse transcribed into cDNA, the sequencing template. Some clones are missing from TCRdb's copy, which holds only in-frame ones; the method was immunoSEQ multiplex PCR. The data contain some 200,000 clones, approximately 56% of them singletons. This sample's treatment: oral pan-JAK inhibitor, 5-10 mg twice daily. The sequences come from CD4+ T cells sorted from blood, collected at week 4, from a patient treated with tofacitinib. The source of these receptors is a human donor with alopecia areata.

CDR3 DNA: TGTGCCTGGAGTGGCCTAGCGGGAGACACCGGGGAGCTGTTTTTT. It codes for CAWSGLAGDTGELFF. V gene TRBV30 combines with J gene TRBJ2-2; 10 bases are a match to TRBD2. With V trimmed by 1 base and J by 3 bases, 2 bases remained unmatched. The CDR3 extends over 15 amino acids. Germline loops: CDR1 GTSNPN, CDR2 SVGIG (reference sequence).

This sequence joins TRBV5-1 and TRBJ2-3; maybe TRBD2 (6 bases). The CDR3 totals 15 residues. Trimming cost V 0 bases and J 5 bases, with 13 bases left between them. Germline CDR1 reads SGHRS; CDR2 reads YFSETQ. CDR3 protein: CASSLDLPGLDTQYF. The CDR3 DNA follows: TGCGCCAGCAGCTTGGACCTTCCGGGACTAGATACGCAGTATTTT.

The CDR3 loop is CASSFRLAGNTDTQYF. The CDR3 DNA follows: TGCGCCAGCAGCTTCAGACTAGCGGGAAACACAGATACGCAGTATTTT. This chain joins TRBV5-1 and TRBJ2-3; 11 bases align to TRBD2. Germline V lookup: CDR1 SGHRS, CDR2 YFSETQ. V lost 2 bases to trimming and J lost 2 bases; unmatched junction nucleotides: 4. The CDR3 totals 16 residues.

The CDR3 DNA follows: TGCGCCAGCAGTGGGGGTCGTAGCACAGATACGCAGTATTTT. The encoded protein is CASSGGRSTDTQYF. The chain couples TRBV5-1 to TRBJ2-3; the D gene could be TRBD1 or TRBD2 (5 bases each). The CDR3 runs to 14 residues. V lost 5 bases and J lost 0, with 10 bases in between. Germline loops: CDR1 SGHRS, CDR2 YFSETQ.

This clone came up a few times. The chain recombines TRBV15 with TRBJ1-1; tentatively, D is TRBD1 (5 bases). The CDR3 consists of 15 residues. V was cut by 1 base and J by 5 bases, with 14 bases left in between. Germline V lookup: CDR1 LNHNV, CDR2 YYDKDF (reference sequence). The CDR3 DNA is TGTGCCACCAGCAGAGGATGGGGGTCAGGGACTGAAGCTTTCTTT. This gives the protein CATSRGWGSGTEAFF.

The genes are TRBV7-2 and TRBJ2-1, with 13 positions matching TRBD2. The V gene's germline CDR1 is SGHTA and CDR2 FQGNSA. CDR3 length equals 17 residues. V trimming: 5 bases; J trimming: 5 bases; junction bases outside the gene matches: 9. Here the CDR3 reads CASSLVGGLAGNNEQFF. The CDR3 region has the DNA TGTGCCAGCAGCCTCGTCGGGGGACTAGCGGGGAACAATGAGCAGTTCTTC. The entire variable domain, with the rest obtained from reference TRBV7-2 and TRBJ2-1, is as follows: GAGVSQSPSNKVTEKGKDVELRCDPISGHTALYWYRQSLGQGLEFLIYFQGNSAPDKSGLPSDRFSAERTGGSVSTLTIQRTQQEDSAVYLCASSLVGGLAGNNEQFFGPGTRLTVL.

There are a few counts of this clone. The chain links TRBV28 to TRBJ1-2; D perhaps matches TRBD1 (5 bases). In germline, CDR1 is MDHEN, CDR2 SYDVKM. V dropped 3 bases and J dropped 4 bases, with 18 bases sitting between them. The CDR3 sequence is 16 residues long. The CDR3 DNA reads as TGTGCCAGCAGTTTTCGGGACTCCAAGGGCGGCTATGGCTACACCTTC. Protein product: CASSFRDSKGGYGYTF.

The V call is TRBV30, the J call TRBJ2-1; D is unresolved. Trimming stripped 3 bases from V and 4 bases from J, with 7 bases between. CDR1 is GTSNPN, CDR2 SVGIG, per germline (reference sequence). There are 12 residues in the CDR3. CDR3 nucleotide sequence: TGTGCCTGGAGCCTTAATTACAATGAGCAGTTCTTC. This sequence encodes CAWSLNYNEQFF.

The rearrangement uses TRBV30 and TRBJ2-1; no clear D. Per germline, CDR1 GTSNPN and CDR2 SVGIG (reference sequence). There are 14 residues in the CDR3. Deletions cut 2 bases from V and 6 bases from J, with 14 bases between. The CDR3 region is CAWSMMSEVNEQFF. The DNA of the CDR3 is TGTGCCTGGAGTATGATGAGTGAGGTCAATGAGCAGTTCTTC.

This sequence joins TRBV30 and TRBJ2-6; possible D gene TRBD1, 8 bases. CDR3 length: 14 amino acids. V lost 3 bases and J 8 bases, leaving 14 bases between the germline ends. CDR1 and CDR2 from the germline V gene are GTSNPN and SVGIG (reference sequence). In DNA form, the CDR3 reads TGTGCCTGGAGCATACAGGGGGGGACCAACGTCCTGACTTTC. It is translated as CAWSIQGGTNVLTF.

This clone was detected only once. The V call is TRBV7-2, the J call TRBJ2-1; unclear D gene. V was cut by 1 base and J by 3 bases, with 7 bases left in between. This CDR3 has 14 residues. Germline V gives CDR1 SGHTA, CDR2 FQGNSA. Here the CDR3 reads CASSLDSNYNEQFF. The CDR3 nucleotides read TGTGCCAGCAGCTTAGACAGTAACTACAATGAGCAGTTCTTC. The full variable domain, rest sourced from reference TRBV7-2 and TRBJ2-1, is GAGVSQSPSNKVTEKGKDVELRCDPISGHTALYWYRQSLGQGLEFLIYFQGNSAPDKSGLPSDRFSAERTGGSVSTLTIQRTQQEDSAVYLCASSLDSNYNEQFFGPGTRLTVL.

J is TRBJ2-7 and V is TRBV5-6, with TRBD1 matching over 9 bases. V shed 5 bases and J 1 base; nucleotides not matched to a gene: 4. This CDR3 has 14 amino acids. CDR1 SGHDT and CDR2 YYEEEE come from the germline V gene. The CDR3 loop is CASRRTGASYEQYF. The CDR3 DNA follows: TGTGCCAGCAGACGGACAGGGGCTTCCTACGAGCAGTACTTC.

This chain joins TRBV4-1 and TRBJ1-2; 11 positions match TRBD1. Germline V gene lookup returns CDR1 MGHRA and CDR2 YSYEKL. The CDR3 spans 17 residues. Trimming cost V 3 bases and J 8 bases; bases outside gene matches: 14. CDR3 amino acids: CASSHETPGQGVVGYTF. CDR3 sequence (DNA): TGCGCCAGCAGCCACGAAACTCCGGGACAGGGGGTTGTAGGCTACACCTTC.

The genes are TRBV27 and TRBJ2-1, with 7 bases lining up with TRBD1. Germline assignment: CDR1 MNHEY and CDR2 SMNVEV (reference sequence). V lost 6 bases and J lost 4; bases outside the gene matches: 3. CDR3 length equals 13 residues. The CDR3 here is CASRDRPYNEQFF. The CDR3, as DNA: TGTGCCAGCAGGGACAGGCCTTACAATGAGCAGTTCTTC.

As regards this clone: It is unclear where the CDR3 begins or ends on the DNA, so no DNA is shown, and the CDR3 is as TCRdb lists it. The chain recombines TRBV30 with TRBJ1-2; TRBD1 was called by the table and not checked on the DNA. Germline CDR1 reads GTSNPN; CDR2 reads SVGIG (reference sequence). The CDR3 has 16 residues if both end residues are counted. CDR3 protein: CAWSVRARERSYGYTF.

The V call is TRBV30, the J call TRBJ2-7; 7 bases are shared with TRBD2. V lost 4 bases, J lost 6 bases, and 3 bases stayed unmatched. The germline gives CDR1 GTSNPN, CDR2 SVGIG (reference sequence). This CDR3 has 11 residues. DNA of the CDR3: TGTGCCTGGAACTGGGGGGGCGAGCAGTACTTC. It specifies CAWNWGGEQYF.

The V gene is TRBV4-3, the J gene TRBJ2-2; no reliable D call. CDR1 and CDR2 from the germline V gene are LGHNA and YSLEER. The CDR3 is 17 amino acids. V was pared by 0 bases and J by 0 bases, with 11 bases between. The CDR3 DNA reads TGCGCCAGCAGCCAAGATAAGTCGTTCGCGAACACCGGGGAGCTGTTTTTT. Translated: CASSQDKSFANTGELFF.

This clone was detected ten times or more. The genes are TRBV6-5 and TRBJ2-7, with D maybe TRBD1 (6 bases). From germline, CDR1 is MNHEY and CDR2 SVGAGI. This CDR3 is built from 14 residues. Trimming removed 5 bases from V and 0 bases from J, with 11 bases in between. CDR3 DNA sequence: TGTGCCAGCAGTCGGAAGACAGGCTCCTACGAGCAGTACTTC. The encoded protein is CASSRKTGSYEQYF.

The DNA of the CDR3 is TGTGCCTGGAGTGGAAACTATGAGCAGTTCTTC. Protein product: CAWSGNYEQFF. The chain has TRBV30 and TRBJ2-1; D not resolved. Germline V CDR1 and CDR2: GTSNPN, SVGIG (reference sequence). V was pared by 1 base and J by 8 bases, with 6 bases between. CDR3 size: 11 residues.

This clone was seen more than once but under ten times. The chain carries TRBV19 and TRBJ1-6; TRBD1 is a possible D gene (5 bases). In germline, CDR1 is LNHDA, CDR2 SQIVND (reference sequence). Trimming pared 10 bases from V and 4 bases from J, leaving 17 bases between. CDR3 length equals 15 residues. The CDR3 sequence: CATGPQYKYNSPLHF. The CDR3 coding sequence is TGTGCCACGGGACCGCAGTACAAATATAATTCACCCCTCCACTTT.

The chain links TRBV5-1 to TRBJ1-1, with TRBD1 identical over 12 bases. V was clipped by 4 bases and J by 5 bases; unmatched bases: 9. The V gene's germline CDR1 is SGHRS and CDR2 YFSETQ. The CDR3 runs 16 residues. CDR3 amino acids: CASSEGTGGIGTEAFF. In nucleotides, the CDR3 is TGCGCCAGCAGCGAGGGGACAGGGGGCATCGGTACTGAAGCTTTCTTT.

There are a few counts of this clone. The chain employs TRBV28 and TRBJ2-7; 9 bases map to TRBD1. CDR1 is MDHEN, CDR2 SYDVKM, per germline. The V and J ends lost 2 bases and 0 bases, in that order; junction bases with no gene match: 2. The CDR3 loop spans 15 amino acids. Written as DNA, the CDR3 is TGTGCCAGCAGTTTAACAGGGGGCAGCTCCTACGAGCAGTACTTC. Its protein product is CASSLTGGSSYEQYF.

This clone was recorded a few times. V and J are TRBV2 and TRBJ2-3, with D unclear. The V gene lost 8 bases and the J gene lost 6 bases, with 6 bases spanning the gap. The CDR3 has 10 residues. CDR1 is SNHLY, CDR2 FYNNEI, per germline. In DNA, the CDR3 is TGTGCCAGCGCGAGGGATACGCAGTATTTT. Encoded protein: CASARDTQYF.

The rearrangement joins TRBV13 to TRBJ2-3; 9 positions match TRBD2. V shed 5 bases, J shed 11 bases, and the junction held 14 bases outside the gene matches. There are 15 residues in the CDR3. Germline CDR1 reads PRHDT; CDR2 reads FYEKMQ (reference sequence). CDR3 sequence (DNA): TGTGCCAGCAGCCCCCGGGGTAGCGGGGGCCATAAGCAGTATTTT. It specifies CASSPRGSGGHKQYF.

This chain joins TRBV29-1 and TRBJ2-1; D might be TRBD1 (5 bases). This CDR3 is built from 17 residues. CDR1 SQVTM and CDR2 ANQGSEA come from the germline V gene. Trimming pared 4 bases from V and 5 bases from J, leaving 24 bases between. CDR3 residues: CSVVRARQSYKDNEQFF. The CDR3 coding sequence is TGCAGCGTTGTAAGGGCCAGACAGTCCTACAAGGACAATGAGCAGTTCTTC.

A note on this clone: In the same sample, other DNA sequences code for this CDR3. The chain uses TRBV30 and TRBJ1-1; 8 bases match TRBD1. This CDR3 comprises 13 residues. Germline V CDR1 and CDR2: GTSNPN, SVGIG (reference sequence). V shed 0 bases, J shed 5 bases, and the junction held 2 bases outside the gene matches. DNA of the CDR3: TGTGCCTGGAGTGTGCGACAGGGGACTGAAGCTTTCTTT. Translated: CAWSVRQGTEAFF.

This clone turned up a few times. The chain has TRBV23-1 and TRBJ2-2; D unresolved. TRBV23-1 is known as an ORF, though its function is uncertain. The germline V and J ends were trimmed by 4 bases and 7 bases, with 10 bases remaining between them. The CDR3 runs to 13 residues. The CDR3 spells CASSLKADGELFF. For the CDR3, the DNA is TGCGCCAGCAGTCTCAAAGCCGACGGGGAGCTGTTTTTT.

J is TRBJ2-4 and V is TRBV15; no definite D call. Trimming left V 0 bases short and J 7 bases short, with 10 bases between. Germline V lookup: CDR1 LNHNV, CDR2 YYDKDF (reference sequence). The CDR3 covers 14 residues. The CDR3, as DNA: TGTGCCACCAGCAGAGATCCCCCCCAGAACATTCAGTACTTC. As protein: CATSRDPPQNIQYF. Supplemented by reference TRBV15 and TRBJ2-4, the full variable domain reads DAMVIQNPRYQVTQFGKPVTLSCSQTLNHNVMYWYQQKSSQAPKLLFHYYDKDFNNEADTPDNFQSRRPNTSFCFLDIRSPGLGDTAMYLCATSRDPPQNIQYFGAGTRLSVL.

The V gene is TRBV29-1, the J gene TRBJ1-2; weak D call: TRBD1 (6 bases). Trimming took 5 bases from V and 6 from J, leaving 22 bases between them. The CDR3 consists of 15 residues. Germline V lookup: CDR1 SQVTM, CDR2 ANQGSEA. CDR3 sequence: CSVKPPGQPQNGYTF. The DNA of the CDR3 is TGCAGCGTTAAGCCTCCGGGACAACCACAGAATGGCTACACCTTC. The entire variable domain, with the rest obtained from reference TRBV29-1 and TRBJ1-2, is as follows: SAVISQKPSRDICQRGTSLTIQCQVDSQVTMMFWYRQQPGQSLTLIATANQGSEATYESGFVIDKFPISRPNLTFSTLTVSNMSPEDSSIYLCSVKPPGQPQNGYTFGSGTRLTVV.